This passage covers 10 T cell receptor beta chains from one sample sequenced in a study of CD8 T cells in ankylosing spondylitis. One entry per CDR3 protein, called by TCRdb with MiXCR from the 5' RACE reads. The table lists fewer than 350,000 distinct CDR3 sequences, 9.5% to 13% of them singletons. Sequenced input: blood, either unsorted or a sorted T cell fraction (not recorded which). The origin of the receptors is a female donor with ankylosing spondylitis or in good health (not recorded which).

At least ten counts were recorded for this clonotype. The V gene is TRBV5-6, the J gene TRBJ2-4; a weak D match, TRBD1 (6 bases). Trimming stripped 3 bases from V and 7 bases from J, with 8 bases between. Per the germline V gene, CDR1 is SGHDT and CDR2 is YYEEEE. The CDR3 loop spans 12 amino acids. CDR3 sequence (DNA): TGTGCCAGCAGCTCTAGGGGGAACATTCAGTACTTC. Amino acids: CASSSRGNIQYF.

In its sample, this clonotype was seen many times. This rearrangement joins TRBV7-2 to TRBJ2-2; D is perhaps TRBD1 (6 bases). V lost 2 bases and J 1 base, leaving 8 bases between the germline ends. The germline V gene encodes CDR1 SGHTA and CDR2 FQGNSA. The CDR3 is 15 residues long. The CDR3 protein is CASSLQQGNTGELFF. Here the CDR3 DNA reads TGTGCCAGCAGCTTACAACAGGGGAACACCGGGGAGCTGTTTTTT.

Concerning this clonotype: This clone may be a read error of a much larger clone one base away. The V gene is TRBV20-1, the J gene TRBJ2-3; tentative D call: TRBD2 (5 bases). Germline loops: CDR1 DFQATT, CDR2 SNEGSKA (reference sequence). The CDR3 contains 12 residues. CDR3 amino acids: CGARRGTDTQYF. CDR3 DNA: TGCGGTGCTAGGCGGGGCACAGATACGCAGTATTTT.

Of note for this clonotype: This may be a read error: a much more frequent sequence differs by one nucleotide. The rearrangement links TRBV20-1 to TRBJ1-3, with D tentatively TRBD1 (6 bases). The germline V gene encodes CDR1 DFQATT and CDR2 SNEGSKA (reference sequence). CDR3 length: 16 residues. In DNA, the CDR3 is TGCTGTGCTAACGCAATTTTCGGACAGCCTGGAAACACCATATATTTT. As protein: CCANAIFGQPGNTIYF.

At least ten counts were recorded for this clonotype. The chain recombines TRBV4-2 with TRBJ1-4; no clear D gene. The germline V gene encodes CDR1 LGHNA and CDR2 YNFKEQ. The CDR3 sequence is 14 residues long. The germline V and J ends were trimmed by 2 bases and 8 bases, with 12 bases remaining between them. The CDR3 here is CASSQREEGEKLFF. CDR3 bases: TGTGCCAGCAGCCAACGGGAAGAAGGGGAAAAACTGTTTTTT.

CDR3 bases: TGCGCCAGCAGCCAAGATGCCCCAGGGGCCGTATACCCGGAGCAGTACTTC. Translating it yields CASSQDAPGAVYPEQYF. This chain uses TRBV4-1 with TRBJ2-7, with a weak D call TRBD1 (6 bases). This CDR3 has 17 residues. Trimming took 0 bases from V and 7 from J, leaving 22 bases between them. The germline V gene encodes CDR1 MGHRA and CDR2 YSYEKL.

This clonotype was seen only a few times. The J gene is TRBJ2-7, the V gene TRBV12-3 or TRBV12-4, with 9 bases that match TRBD1. The CDR3 length is 15 residues. The junction had 3 bases not matched to a gene; V was cut back by 0 bases and J by 3 bases. The CDR3, as DNA: TGTGCCAGCAGTTTAGCGGGGACAGGGAACTACGAGCAGTACTTC. This codes for CASSLAGTGNYEQYF.

This clonotype has ten or more counts. This sequence joins TRBV5-1 and TRBJ1-2; D is perhaps TRBD1 (5 bases). V was pared by 0 bases and J by 0 bases, with 6 bases between. The CDR3 spans 14 residues. Germline V lookup: CDR1 SGHRS, CDR2 YFSETQ. The CDR3 nucleotides read TGCGCCAGCAGCTTGGGGGACCCTAACTATGGCTACACCTTC. Protein: CASSLGDPNYGYTF.

The rearrangement links TRBV28 to TRBJ2-6; 7 bases fit TRBD2. The CDR3 totals 19 residues. Looked up from germline, CDR1 is MDHEN and CDR2 is SYDVKM. V was clipped by 6 bases and J by 0 bases; unmatched bases: 14. The CDR3 DNA reads TGTGCCAGCAGACCCCCGGGACTAACCCAATTCTCTGGGGCCAACGTCCTGACTTTC. Protein product: CASRPPGLTQFSGANVLTF. The full variable domain, completed using reference TRBV28 and TRBJ2-6, is DVKVTQSSRYLVKRTGEKVFLECVQDMDHENMFWYRQDPGLGLRLIYFSYDVKMKEKGDIPEGYSVSREKKERFSLILESASTNQTSMYLCASRPPGLTQFSGANVLTFGAGSRLTVL.

The V and J genes are TRBV4-1 and TRBJ2-3; 8 nucleotides align to TRBD1. Germline V gene sequence: CDR1 MGHRA, CDR2 YSYEKL. V lost 3 bases, J lost 2 bases, and 7 bases stayed unmatched. This CDR3 region has 16 residues. CDR3 nucleotides: TGCGCCAGCAGCCAGGACAGGGTGGGGTACACAGATACGCAGTATTTT. Its protein is CASSQDRVGYTDTQYF.